Shown below are 28 T cell receptor beta chains from a single sample sequenced in a study of T-cell memory formation after mild COVID-19. TCRdb re-analysed the 5' RACE reads in MiXCR, keeping a single row per CDR3 protein. This sample has hundreds of thousands of distinct CDR3 sequences, with roughly 18% found just once. Sequenced input: PBMCs or a T cell subset sorted from them (not recorded which). The origin of the receptors is an adult woman who had mild COVID-19 (a few samples of this study predate the infection). Cell type and time point are not known.

The chain couples TRBV5-1 to TRBJ2-7; the D call may be TRBD1 or TRBD2 (5 bases each). Germline CDR1 SGHRS, CDR2 YFSETQ. V lost 4 bases and J lost 1, with 15 bases in between. CDR3 length: 15 residues. CDR3 DNA: TGCGCCAGCAGCCTGGGGTTGGGGGAGTCCTACGAGCAGTACTTC. Residues: CASSLGLGESYEQYF.

The CDR3 reads CASSKGTPLSSTDTQYF. The CDR3 bases are TGTGCCAGCAGTAAAGGCACGCCACTTTCTAGCACAGATACGCAGTATTTT. V usage is TRBV12-3 or TRBV12-4 and J usage is TRBJ2-3; D not resolved. The CDR3 sequence is 17 residues long. Trimming took off 5 bases at V and 0 bases at J, with 18 bases between the two ends.

This clonotype was counted between two and nine times. This chain connects TRBV7-2 to TRBJ2-5; weak D call: TRBD2 (6 bases). Deletions cut 1 base from V and 2 bases from J, with 14 bases between. The V gene's germline CDR1 is SGHTA and CDR2 FQGNSA. The CDR3 spans 16 residues. The CDR3 coding sequence is TGTGCCAGCAGCTTAGAGATCGGACTACGGCAAGAGACCCAGTACTTC. It specifies CASSLEIGLRQETQYF. Variable domain in full (rest from reference TRBV7-2 and TRBJ2-5): GAGVSQSPSNKVTEKGKDVELRCDPISGHTALYWYRQSLGQGLEFLIYFQGNSAPDKSGLPSDRFSAERTGGSVSTLTIQRTQQEDSAVYLCASSLEIGLRQETQYFGPGTRLLVL.

The chain joins TRBV6-5 to TRBJ1-6; no firm D call. Between the trimmed V and J ends, which lost 7 bases and 7 bases, there was a span of 14 bases. CDR3 length: 14 amino acids. Germline V gene data show CDR1 as MNHEY and CDR2 as SVGAGI. In DNA form, the CDR3 reads TGTGCCAGCACTCGAGGGTTAGACAATTCACCCCTCCACTTT. Its protein is CASTRGLDNSPLHF.

This clonotype was detected a few times. The chain carries TRBV29-1 and TRBJ1-2; 8 bases are shared with TRBD1. The CDR3 runs 14 residues. Per germline, CDR1 SQVTM and CDR2 ANQGSEA. V lost 4 bases, J lost 0 bases, and 4 bases stayed unmatched. The CDR3, as DNA: TGCAGCGTTGGTGCAGGGGGCTCTAACTATGGCTACACCTTC. Its protein is CSVGAGGSNYGYTF.

The chain carries TRBV30 and TRBJ1-1, with 7 bases that match TRBD1. J lost 7 bases, V lost 5 bases, and 13 bases had no gene match. The CDR3 spans 14 residues. Germline loops: CDR1 GTSNPN, CDR2 SVGIG (reference sequence). The chain's CDR3 is CAWDISRGQNEAFF. The CDR3 DNA sequence: TGTGCCTGGGATATCTCGAGGGGGCAGAATGAAGCTTTCTTT.

The gene calls are TRBV2 and TRBJ2-5; TRBD1 might be the D (5 bases). Per the germline V gene, CDR1 is SNHLY and CDR2 is FYNNEI. V was shortened by 2 bases and J by 0 bases, with 10 bases between the two germline ends. The CDR3 sequence is 15 residues long. CDR3 protein: CASSEWIGDQETQYF. CDR3 nucleotides: TGTGCCAGCAGTGAATGGATAGGGGACCAAGAGACCCAGTACTTC.

V usage is TRBV7-2 and J usage is TRBJ2-2, with D uncertain. This CDR3 has 14 residues. CDR1 is SGHTA, CDR2 FQGNSA, per germline. V lost 1 base and J lost 2, with 5 bases in between. Here the CDR3 DNA reads TGTGCCAGCAGCTTAGAACTTAACACCGGGGAGCTGTTTTTT. Its translation: CASSLELNTGELFF.

In this sample, this clonotype turned up many times. V usage is TRBV6-1 and J usage is TRBJ2-7; TRBD1 agrees at 7 bases. This CDR3 has 15 residues. Germline V lookup: CDR1 MNHNS, CDR2 SASEGT. With 3 bases clipped from V and 3 bases from J, the junction kept 8 bases outside the gene matches. CDR3: CASSEDRRIFYEQYF. For the CDR3, the DNA is TGTGCCAGCAGTGAGGACAGGAGGATCTTCTACGAGCAGTACTTC.

This chain links TRBV4-1 with TRBJ2-5, with 7 nucleotides matching TRBD2. The CDR3 extends over 16 amino acids. The trim removed 0 bases at V and 3 bases at J, leaving 7 bases unmatched. Germline CDR1 is MGHRA and CDR2 is YSYEKL. CDR3 loop: CASSQDIGLAEETQYF. In nucleotides, the CDR3 is TGCGCCAGCAGCCAAGATATTGGGCTAGCGGAAGAGACCCAGTACTTC.

V gene TRBV19 combines with J gene TRBJ2-3, with TRBD2 matching over 8 bases. CDR1 LNHDA and CDR2 SQIVND come from the germline V gene (reference sequence). The CDR3 loop spans 17 amino acids. V dropped 3 bases and J dropped 2; count of bases not matched to a gene: 10. The CDR3, as DNA: TGTGCCAGTAGTATCTTTTATGCTAGCGGGTCCACAGATACGCAGTATTTT. Its protein is CASSIFYASGSTDTQYF.

The rearrangement uses TRBV21-1 and TRBJ1-3. TRBV21-1 is described as a pseudogene. The CDR3 is 17 amino acids. The CDR3 sequence: CASSKSGTANSGNTIYF. CDR3 nucleotides: TGTGCCAGCAGCAAGAGTGGGACGGCAAACTCTGGAAACACCATATATTTT.

This clonotype has a handful of counts. This chain links TRBV11-2 with TRBJ2-5; D might be TRBD1 (6 bases). The germline CDR1 and CDR2 sequences are SGHAT and FQNNGV. V was pared by 5 bases and J by 3 bases, with 19 bases between. The CDR3 contains 16 residues. CDR3 loop: CASSVGGSVNKETQYF. CDR3 DNA: TGTGCCAGCAGCGTAGGGGGTAGCGTGAATAAAGAGACCCAGTACTTC.

The V call is TRBV5-4, the J call TRBJ2-7, with D unresolved. Germline loops: CDR1 SGHNT, CDR2 YYREEE (reference sequence). The ends were cut back, 5 bases at V and 3 bases at J, with 12 bases in the middle. The CDR3 totals 13 residues. The CDR3 DNA reads TGTGCCAGCAGGCCAGACCACTTCTACGAGCAGTACTTC. Translated: CASRPDHFYEQYF.

The rearrangement joins TRBV4-3 to TRBJ2-1; unclear D gene. The V end was cut by 1 base, the J end by 6 bases, with 4 bases between. The germline V gene has CDR1 LGHNA and CDR2 YSLEER. CDR3 length: 12 residues. This CDR3 reads CASSQAINEQFF. In DNA, the CDR3 is TGCGCCAGCAGCCAAGCCATCAATGAGCAGTTCTTC.

V is TRBV9 and J is TRBJ2-1, with D unresolved. V gave up 4 bases and J gave up 1 base, with 12 bases separating them. CDR1 is SGDLS, CDR2 YYNGEE, per germline. The CDR3 length is 15 residues. The CDR3: CASSPTLVSYNEQFF. CDR3 DNA: TGTGCCAGCAGCCCCACCTTAGTTTCCTACAATGAGCAGTTCTTC.

This clonotype was seen only a few times. This chain links TRBV18 with TRBJ2-1; D perhaps matches TRBD2 (6 bases). Germline values: CDR1 KGHSH, CDR2 LQKENI. V lost 1 base and J 6 bases, leaving 13 bases between the germline ends. This CDR3 region has 15 residues. CDR3 protein: CASSPLRGELNEQFF. The CDR3 DNA sequence: TGTGCCAGCTCACCACTGCGGGGAGAGCTCAATGAGCAGTTCTTC.

This clonotype was recorded a few times. The chain links TRBV19 to TRBJ2-3; D is uncertain. The germline gives CDR1 LNHDA, CDR2 SQIVND (reference sequence). Deletions cut 6 bases from V and 0 bases from J, with 10 bases between. The CDR3 contains 14 residues. The chain's CDR3 is CASSPLSSTDTQYF. CDR3 DNA: TGTGCCAGTAGCCCCCTGTCTAGCACAGATACGCAGTATTTT.

The CDR3 sequence is CAISDPGTSYTYEQYF. CDR3 nucleotides: TGTGCCATCAGTGATCCCGGGACTAGCTACACCTACGAGCAGTACTTC. The chain combines TRBV10-3 with TRBJ2-7; TRBD2 matches 9 bases. The trim removed 3 bases at V and 2 bases at J, leaving 8 bases unmatched. This CDR3 has 16 amino acids. Germline-derived CDR1 and CDR2 are ENHRY and SYGVKD.

This clonotype was seen only a few times. The chain combines TRBV4-2 with TRBJ2-2, with D possibly being TRBD1 (6 bases). CDR1 is LGHNA, CDR2 YNFKEQ, per germline. The CDR3 extends over 17 amino acids. V lost 0 bases and J lost 3, with 14 bases in between. The CDR3 coding sequence is TGTGCCAGCAGCCAAGATCAGGGGAATGCTGACACCGGGGAGCTGTTTTTT. It specifies CASSQDQGNADTGELFF.

This clonotype showed up just a few times. The rearrangement uses TRBV12-3 or TRBV12-4 and TRBJ2-7; D not resolved. V was pared by 5 bases and J by 4 bases, with 9 bases between. CDR3 length: 12 residues. The CDR3, as DNA: TGTGCCAGCAGTCCGAATGAATACGAGCAGTACTTC. As protein: CASSPNEYEQYF.

The table lists this clonotype with a few counts. CDR3 amino acids: CASSLGTGGVHGYTF. The CDR3 bases are TGTGCCAGCAGCCTCGGGACAGGGGGCGTCCATGGCTACACCTTC. The chain has TRBV7-8 and TRBJ1-2; 12 nucleotides agree with TRBD1. V trimming: 5 bases; J trimming: 6 bases; junction bases outside the gene matches: 7. CDR3 size: 15 residues. Germline V gene lookup returns CDR1 SGHVS and CDR2 FQNEAQ.

In its sample, this clonotype was seen a few times. This rearrangement joins TRBV24-1 to TRBJ2-7; maybe TRBD1 (6 bases). Germline assignment: CDR1 KGHDR and CDR2 SFDVKD. This CDR3 contains 11 residues. Trimming pared 9 bases from V and 4 bases from J, leaving 9 bases between. The CDR3 DNA sequence: TGTGCCACCGAACAGGGATACGAGCAGTACTTC. Its protein is CATEQGYEQYF.

This sequence joins TRBV7-9 and TRBJ1-5; D unresolved. With 1 base removed from V and 6 bases from J, the gap between germline ends came to 10 bases. From germline, CDR1 is SEHNR and CDR2 FQNEAQ (reference sequence). CDR3 length: 14 residues. CDR3 sequence reads: CASSLDRGAQPQHF. DNA of the CDR3: TGTGCCAGCAGCTTAGACCGGGGTGCTCAGCCCCAGCATTTT.

This clonotype occurred a few times. This sequence joins TRBV20-1 and TRBJ2-7; 11 bases align to TRBD2. CDR1 and CDR2 from the germline V gene are DFQATT and SNEGSKA (reference sequence). Trimming took 3 bases from V and 2 from J; bases not matched to a gene: 3. The CDR3 length is 14 residues. The chain's CDR3 is CSASSTSGTYEQYF. The DNA for the CDR3 is TGCAGTGCTAGCTCGACTAGCGGGACCTACGAGCAGTACTTC.

With respect to this clonotype: The conserved phenylalanine or tryptophan normally closing the CDR3 is absent here, so this likely arose from a read error. The chain has TRBV13 and TRBJ2-7; D is unresolved. The CDR3 has 12 residues. V shed 0 bases and J shed 1 base, with 1 base lying between them. CDR1 and CDR2 from the germline V gene are PRHDT and FYEKMQ (reference sequence). The CDR3 is CASSLGSYEQYL. DNA of the CDR3: TGTGCCAGCAGCTTAGGATCCTACGAGCAGTACCTC.

In nucleotides, the CDR3 is TGCAGTGCTATCCCCTTCAGGGGGATGAACACTGAAGCTTTCTTT. It is translated as CSAIPFRGMNTEAFF. The chain uses TRBV20-1 and TRBJ1-1, with 7 bases identical to TRBD1. The CDR3 length is 15 residues. Per germline, CDR1 DFQATT and CDR2 SNEGSKA (reference sequence). The V segment lost 4 bases and the J segment 0 bases; nucleotides outside the gene matches: 8.

J is TRBJ2-1 and V is TRBV16; 9 bases align to TRBD1. Germline CDR1 reads KGHSY; CDR2 reads FQNENV. CDR3 length: 14 amino acids. Germline trimming cut 3 bases from V and 8 bases from J; bases unmatched to any gene: 5. The CDR3 protein is CASSHFRDRDEQFF. The CDR3 nucleotides read TGTGCCAGCAGCCACTTCCGGGACAGGGATGAGCAGTTCTTC.